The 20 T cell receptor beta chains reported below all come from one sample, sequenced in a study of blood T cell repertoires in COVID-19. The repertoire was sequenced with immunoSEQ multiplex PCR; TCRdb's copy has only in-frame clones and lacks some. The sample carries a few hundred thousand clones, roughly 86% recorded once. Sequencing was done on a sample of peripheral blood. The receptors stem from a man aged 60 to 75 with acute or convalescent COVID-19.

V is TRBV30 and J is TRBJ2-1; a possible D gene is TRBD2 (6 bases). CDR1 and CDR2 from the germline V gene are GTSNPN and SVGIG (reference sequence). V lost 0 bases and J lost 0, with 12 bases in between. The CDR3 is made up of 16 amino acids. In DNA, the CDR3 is TGTGCCTGGAGTGTGGGTCGGGGACTCTCCTACAATGAGCAGTTCTTC. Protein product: CAWSVGRGLSYNEQFF. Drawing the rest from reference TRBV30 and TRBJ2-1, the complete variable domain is SQTIHQWPATLVQPVGSPLSLECTVEGTSNPNLYWYRQAAGRGLQLLFYSVGIGQISSEVPQNLSASRPQDRQFILSSKKLLLSDSGFYLCAWSVGRGLSYNEQFFGPGTRLTVL.

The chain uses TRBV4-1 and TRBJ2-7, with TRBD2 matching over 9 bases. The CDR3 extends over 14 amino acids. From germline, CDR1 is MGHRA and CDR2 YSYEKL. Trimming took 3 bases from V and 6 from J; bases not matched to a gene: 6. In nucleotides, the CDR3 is TGCGCCAGCAGCCAGGATAAACTAGCGGGCGAGCAGTACTTC. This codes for CASSQDKLAGEQYF.

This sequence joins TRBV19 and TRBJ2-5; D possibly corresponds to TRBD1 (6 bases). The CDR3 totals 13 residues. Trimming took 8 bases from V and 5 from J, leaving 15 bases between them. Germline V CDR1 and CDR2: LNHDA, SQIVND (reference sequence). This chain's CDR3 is CASAEQGRETQYF. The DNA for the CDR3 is TGTGCCAGTGCGGAACAGGGCAGGGAGACCCAGTACTTC.

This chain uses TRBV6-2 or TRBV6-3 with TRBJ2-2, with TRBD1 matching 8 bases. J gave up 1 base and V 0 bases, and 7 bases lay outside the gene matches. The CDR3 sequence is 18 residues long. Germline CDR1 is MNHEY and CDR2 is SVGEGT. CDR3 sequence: CASSYSQGAAVNTGELFF. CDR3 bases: TGTGCCAGCAGTTACTCTCAGGGGGCGGCGGTGAACACCGGGGAGCTGTTTTTT.

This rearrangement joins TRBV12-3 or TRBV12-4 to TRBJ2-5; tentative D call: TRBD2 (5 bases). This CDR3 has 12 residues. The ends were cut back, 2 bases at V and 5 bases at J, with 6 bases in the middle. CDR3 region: CASSLREETQYF. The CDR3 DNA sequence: TGTGCCAGCAGTTTAAGGGAGGAGACCCAGTACTTC.

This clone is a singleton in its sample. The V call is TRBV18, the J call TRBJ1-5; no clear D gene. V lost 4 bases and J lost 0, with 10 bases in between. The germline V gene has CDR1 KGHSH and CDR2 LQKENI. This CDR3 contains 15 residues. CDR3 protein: CASSLSRVSNQPQHF. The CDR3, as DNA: TGTGCCAGCTCACTATCCCGGGTTAGCAATCAGCCCCAGCATTTT.

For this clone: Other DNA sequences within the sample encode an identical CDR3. CDR3 sequence: CASSLDRVGTGELFF. The CDR3 coding sequence is TGTGCCAGCAGTTTGGACAGGGTCGGAACCGGGGAGCTGTTTTTT. This rearrangement joins TRBV6-5 to TRBJ2-2; 8 nucleotides align to TRBD1. This CDR3 is built from 15 residues. Trimming at V came to 4 bases and at J to 5 bases, leaving 6 bases not matched to a gene. Germline CDR1 reads MNHEY; CDR2 reads SVGAGI.

The CDR3 protein is CASSPRQGPSGNTIYF. In DNA form, the CDR3 reads TGTGCCAGCAGCCCAAGACAGGGGCCCTCTGGAAACACCATATATTTT. The gene calls are TRBV5-4 and TRBJ1-3; TRBD1 aligns across 8 bases. This CDR3 is built from 16 residues. Germline assignment: CDR1 SGHNT and CDR2 YYREEE (reference sequence). Trimming took 4 bases from V and 0 from J; bases not matched to a gene: 6.

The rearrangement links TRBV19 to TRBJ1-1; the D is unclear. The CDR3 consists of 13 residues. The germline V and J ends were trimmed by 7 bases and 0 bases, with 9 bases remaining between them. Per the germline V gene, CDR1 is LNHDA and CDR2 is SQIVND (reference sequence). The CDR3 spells CASTPRVNTEAFF. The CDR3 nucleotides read TGTGCCAGTACCCCCCGGGTGAACACTGAAGCTTTCTTT.

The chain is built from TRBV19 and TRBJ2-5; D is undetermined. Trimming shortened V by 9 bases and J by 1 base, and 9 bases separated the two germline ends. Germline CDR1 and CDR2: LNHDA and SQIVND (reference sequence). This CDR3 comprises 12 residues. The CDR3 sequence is CASRVGQETQYF. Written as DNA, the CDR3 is TGTGCCAGCCGAGTTGGCCAAGAGACCCAGTACTTC.

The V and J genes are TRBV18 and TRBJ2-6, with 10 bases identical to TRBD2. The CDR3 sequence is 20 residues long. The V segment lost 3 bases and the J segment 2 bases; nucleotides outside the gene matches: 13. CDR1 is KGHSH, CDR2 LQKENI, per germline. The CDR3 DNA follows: TGTGCCAGCTCACCGAGGGTTAGCGGGGGGTCGATCACTGGGGCCAACGTCCTGACTTTC. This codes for CASSPRVSGGSITGANVLTF.

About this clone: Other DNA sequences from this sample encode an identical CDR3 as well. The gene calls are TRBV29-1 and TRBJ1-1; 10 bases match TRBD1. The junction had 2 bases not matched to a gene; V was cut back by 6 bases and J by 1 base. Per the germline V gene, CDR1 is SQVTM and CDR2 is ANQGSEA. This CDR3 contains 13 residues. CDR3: CSVRTGGNTEAFF. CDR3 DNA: TGCAGCGTGAGGACAGGGGGGAACACTGAAGCTTTCTTT.

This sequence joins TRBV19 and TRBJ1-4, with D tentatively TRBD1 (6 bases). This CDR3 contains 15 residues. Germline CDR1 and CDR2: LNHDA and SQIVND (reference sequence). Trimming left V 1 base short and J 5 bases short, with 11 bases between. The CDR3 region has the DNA TGTGCCAGTAGTATAGTCAGGGGACGGAATGAAAAACTGTTTTTT. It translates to CASSIVRGRNEKLFF.

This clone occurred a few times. CDR3 DNA: TGTGCCAGCAGTGGGACAGGGTTTGGGAGCTCCTACGAGCAGTACTTC. It is translated as CASSGTGFGSSYEQYF. The genes are TRBV25-1 and TRBJ2-7, with 8 bases matching TRBD1. The CDR3 extends over 16 amino acids. J was trimmed by 0 bases and V by 4 bases; bases with no gene match: 8. The germline CDR1 and CDR2 sequences are MGHDK and SYGVNS.

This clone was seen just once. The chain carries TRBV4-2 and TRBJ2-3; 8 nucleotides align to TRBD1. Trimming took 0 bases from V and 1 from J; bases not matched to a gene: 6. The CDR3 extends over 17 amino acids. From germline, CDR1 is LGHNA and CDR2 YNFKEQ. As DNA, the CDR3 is TGTGCCAGCAGCCAAGAACCAGGGGGCGTGGGCACAGATACGCAGTATTTT. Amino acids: CASSQEPGGVGTDTQYF.

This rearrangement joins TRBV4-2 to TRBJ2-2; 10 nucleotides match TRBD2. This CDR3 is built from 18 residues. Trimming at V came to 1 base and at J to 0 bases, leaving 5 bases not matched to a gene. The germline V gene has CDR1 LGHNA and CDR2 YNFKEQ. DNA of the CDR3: TGTGCCAGCAGCCAAGGTCCAGCGGGGGGGCCGAACACCGGGGAGCTGTTTTTT. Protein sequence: CASSQGPAGGPNTGELFF.

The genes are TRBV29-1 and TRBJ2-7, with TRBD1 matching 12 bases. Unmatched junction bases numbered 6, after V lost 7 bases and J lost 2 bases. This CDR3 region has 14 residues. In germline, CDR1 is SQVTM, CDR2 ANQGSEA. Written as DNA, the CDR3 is TGCAGCGCCGGAAGGGACAGGGGGCCCTACGAGCAGTACTTC. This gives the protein CSAGRDRGPYEQYF.

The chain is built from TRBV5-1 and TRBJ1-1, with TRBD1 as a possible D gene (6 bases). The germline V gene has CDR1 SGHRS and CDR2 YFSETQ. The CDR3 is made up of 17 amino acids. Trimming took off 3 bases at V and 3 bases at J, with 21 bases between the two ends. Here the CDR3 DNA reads TGCGCCAGCAGCTCAAGCCTGGGGGCAGGGTCGGACACTGAAGCTTTCTTT. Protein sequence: CASSSSLGAGSDTEAFF.

CDR3 amino acids: CASSPGTGYNQPQHF. CDR3 DNA: TGTGCCAGCAGCCCAGGGACAGGGTACAATCAGCCCCAGCATTTT. The V gene is TRBV7-2, the J gene TRBJ1-5, with 9 bases aligning to TRBD1. The germline V gene encodes CDR1 SGHTA and CDR2 FQGNSA. Trimming removed 5 bases from V and 3 bases from J; junction bases left unmatched: 5. This CDR3 contains 15 residues.

As DNA, the CDR3 is TGTGCCAGCAGCCAAGGACAGGGGGCAACCGACGAGCAGTACTTC. As protein: CASSQGQGATDEQYF. The gene calls are TRBV4-2 and TRBJ2-7; 10 bases fit TRBD1. This CDR3 region has 15 residues. Germline V gene data show CDR1 as LGHNA and CDR2 as YNFKEQ. J was trimmed by 5 bases and V by 1 base; bases with no gene match: 5.